This T cell receptor (beta chain) was retrieved from a study of T cells in narcolepsy. Study summary: Patients with NT1 or NT2 and healthy control donors were enrolled.

TCRdb's copy holds only in-frame clones and misses some; the assay was immunoSEQ multiplex PCR. In the table there are tens of thousands of clones, just over 90% of which are singletons. The length of the CDR3 is 11 residues. Germline lookup yields CDR1 GTSNPN and CDR2 SVGIG (reference sequence). Trimming took 8 bases from V and 7 from J; bases not matched to a gene: 6. Sequences were obtained from CD45RA- memory CD4+ T cells from PBMCs. The receptor's source is a human donor with narcolepsy. The chain is built from TRBV30 and TRBJ1-2; 8 bases are a match to TRBD1. This chain's CDR3 is CADRGFAGYTF. DNA for the CDR3: TGTGCCGACAGGGGATTCGCTGGCTACACCTTC.